Presented here are 25 T cell receptor beta chains from one specimen sequenced in a study of blood T cell repertoires in COVID-19. Some clones are missing from TCRdb's copy, which holds only in-frame ones; the method was immunoSEQ multiplex PCR. The sample comprises approximately 100,000 clones, around 78% of which are singletons, and around a sixth rests with the top ten. Material: peripheral blood. The receptors come from a woman aged 60-70 years with acute or convalescent COVID-19.

V usage is TRBV19 and J usage is TRBJ2-6; TRBD1 is a possible D gene (7 bases). The V gene's germline CDR1 is LNHDA and CDR2 SQIVND (reference sequence). V lost 9 bases to trimming and J lost 4 bases, with 16 bases between them. This CDR3 has 15 residues. Here the CDR3 reads CASGEGAGGANVLTF. DNA of the CDR3: TGTGCCAGCGGAGAGGGGGCGGGAGGGGCCAACGTCCTGACTTTC.

The V call is TRBV5-1, the J call TRBJ2-7; 8 nucleotides match TRBD1. Germline CDR1 reads SGHRS; CDR2 reads YFSETQ. The CDR3 runs 15 residues. After removal of 3 bases from V and 6 bases from J, the junction contained 11 bases not matched to a gene. The DNA of the CDR3 is TGCGCCAGCAGCTCCTACCGGCAGGGGGCTAGCGAGCAGTACTTC. This sequence encodes CASSSYRQGASEQYF.

This clone was observed a few times. This chain uses TRBV28 with TRBJ2-7, with 10 bases matching TRBD2. CDR1 is MDHEN, CDR2 SYDVKM, per germline. J was trimmed by 3 bases and V by 5 bases; bases with no gene match: 10. The CDR3 has 16 amino acids. The CDR3 DNA reads as TGTGCCAGCAGTCCTGGACTAGCGGTGTTAATCTACGAGCAGTACTTC. Protein sequence: CASSPGLAVLIYEQYF.

This sequence joins TRBV6-5 and TRBJ1-5, with D perhaps matching TRBD1 (5 bases). Germline CDR1 is MNHEY and CDR2 is SVGAGI. The CDR3 extends over 14 amino acids. Trimming removed 8 bases from V and 0 bases from J, with 11 bases in between. CDR3 residues: CASVRGYSNQPQHF. For the CDR3, the DNA is TGTGCCAGCGTAAGGGGATATAGCAATCAGCCCCAGCATTTT.

The chain carries TRBV19 and TRBJ1-6, with a weak D call TRBD1 (6 bases). This CDR3 region has 13 residues. Trimming removed 4 bases at V and 6 bases at J, with 7 bases between. Germline-derived CDR1 and CDR2 are LNHDA and SQIVND (reference sequence). This CDR3 reads CASSKQGNSPLHF. The CDR3, as DNA: TGTGCCAGTAGTAAACAGGGTAATTCACCCCTCCACTTT.

This clone was observed a single time. This chain links TRBV6-1 with TRBJ2-2, with a weak D call TRBD1 (7 bases). CDR1 is MNHNS, CDR2 SASEGT, per germline. V gave up 3 bases and J gave up 4 bases, with 24 bases separating them. The CDR3 loop spans 19 amino acids. CDR3 sequence (DNA): TGTGCCAGCAGTGAGCCCTTATGGAGGGGGCGATTGAGCACCGGGGAGCTGTTTTTT. This gives the protein CASSEPLWRGRLSTGELFF.

The V gene is TRBV15, the J gene TRBJ1-3, with D maybe TRBD1 (5 bases). The CDR3 extends over 15 amino acids. Looked up from germline, CDR1 is LNHNV and CDR2 is YYDKDF (reference sequence). Trimming cost V 0 bases and J 4 bases, with 10 bases left between them. CDR3 bases: TGTGCCACCAGCAGAGAAAAGGGGCTGGGAAACACCATATATTTT. Its translation: CATSREKGLGNTIYF. The complete variable domain, with remaining parts taken from reference TRBV15 and TRBJ1-3, reads DAMVIQNPRYQVTQFGKPVTLSCSQTLNHNVMYWYQQKSSQAPKLLFHYYDKDFNNEADTPDNFQSRRPNTSFCFLDIRSPGLGDTAMYLCATSREKGLGNTIYFGEGSWLTVV.

The V gene is TRBV5-6, the J gene TRBJ2-1, with 13 bases aligning to TRBD2. The CDR3 loop spans 15 amino acids. Germline CDR1 reads SGHDT; CDR2 reads YYEEEE. With 2 bases clipped from V and 13 bases from J, the junction kept 9 bases outside the gene matches. The CDR3 sequence is CASSLLAGGPLSQFF. The CDR3 nucleotides are TGTGCCAGCAGCTTACTAGCGGGAGGGCCCCTTTCTCAGTTCTTC.

This chain connects TRBV30 to TRBJ2-7; no clear D gene. V was shortened by 5 bases and J by 0 bases, with 11 bases between the two germline ends. Germline V gene sequence: CDR1 GTSNPN, CDR2 SVGIG (reference sequence). This CDR3 comprises 13 residues. CDR3 DNA: TGTGCCTGGGGGTCCGAGGTCTCCTACGAGCAGTACTTC. This gives the protein CAWGSEVSYEQYF. The whole variable domain, remainder taken from reference TRBV30 and TRBJ2-7, is SQTIHQWPATLVQPVGSPLSLECTVEGTSNPNLYWYRQAAGRGLQLLFYSVGIGQISSEVPQNLSASRPQDRQFILSSKKLLLSDSGFYLCAWGSEVSYEQYFGPGTRLTVT.

The sample holds one count of this clone. This chain joins TRBV18 and TRBJ1-3; D gene ambiguous. The V end was cut by 1 base, the J end by 2 bases, with 6 bases between. CDR1 and CDR2 from the germline V gene are KGHSH and LQKENI. The CDR3 contains 14 residues. CDR3 residues: CASSPLQAGNTIYF. The CDR3 DNA is TGTGCCAGCTCACCACTGCAGGCTGGAAACACCATATATTTT.

The chain combines TRBV21-1 with TRBJ1-1. TRBV21-1 is classified as a pseudogene. The CDR3 contains 14 residues. The CDR3 nucleotides are TGTGCCAGCAGCCCCCGGGGTTGGAGCACTGAAGCTTTCTTT. It yields the protein CASSPRGWSTEAFF.

The rearrangement uses TRBV5-3 and TRBJ1-2; D remains ambiguous. TRBV5-3 is treated as an ORF (open reading frame) with a function not yet certain. V was clipped by 0 bases and J by 3 bases, with 12 bases between them. The CDR3 contains 15 residues. The CDR3 sequence is CARSLAEEEDYGYTF. The CDR3, as DNA: TGTGCCAGAAGCTTGGCCGAAGAGGAGGACTATGGCTACACCTTC.

The V call is TRBV14, the J call TRBJ2-5; 11 bases are a match to TRBD2. V gave up 4 bases and J gave up 0 bases; unmatched junction bases: 7. This CDR3 is built from 17 residues. Per germline, CDR1 SGHDN and CDR2 FVKESK. Written as DNA, the CDR3 is TGTGCCAGCAGCCCGCTGGGGGGACTAGCGGACCAAGAGACCCAGTACTTC. Its translation is CASSPLGGLADQETQYF. Combining the CDR3 with reference TRBV14 and TRBJ2-5 gives the whole variable domain EAGVTQFPSHSVIEKGQTVTLRCDPISGHDNLYWYRRVMGKEIKFLLHFVKESKQDESGMPNNRFLAERTGGTYSTLKVQPAELEDSGVYFCASSPLGGLADQETQYFGPGTRLLVL.

CDR3 loop: CASSPRHGRGSGKLFF. CDR3 nucleotides: TGTGCCAGCAGCCCGAGGCATGGCAGGGGCTCGGGAAAACTGTTTTTT. V and J are TRBV3-1 (or the pseudogene TRBV3-2) and TRBJ1-4; D perhaps matches TRBD1 (6 bases). In germline, CDR1 is LGHDT, CDR2 YNNKEL (reference sequence). This CDR3 has 16 amino acids. Trimming stripped 4 bases from V and 10 bases from J, with 22 bases between.

This chain links TRBV28 with TRBJ1-3; D perhaps matches TRBD1 (6 bases). Between the trimmed V and J ends, which lost 5 bases and 6 bases, there was a span of 17 bases. This CDR3 is 15 amino acids long. Germline lookup yields CDR1 MDHEN and CDR2 SYDVKM. The CDR3 DNA is TGTGCCAGCAGTCCCGGGACAAGGACGGCAAACACCATATATTTT. This gives the protein CASSPGTRTANTIYF.

V usage is TRBV7-8 and J usage is TRBJ2-2; no clear D. The V end was cut by 5 bases, the J end by 4 bases, with 11 bases between. Per the germline V gene, CDR1 is SGHVS and CDR2 is FQNEAQ. This CDR3 region has 14 residues. The CDR3 DNA is TGTGCCAGCAGCGCGTCGACAAGCACCGGGGAGCTGTTTTTT. This codes for CASSASTSTGELFF. Supplemented by reference TRBV7-8 and TRBJ2-2, the full variable domain reads GAGVSQSPRYKVAKRGQDVALRCDPISGHVSLFWYQQALGQGPEFLTYFQNEAQLDKSGLPSDRFFAERPEGSVSTLKIQRTQQEDSAVYLCASSASTSTGELFFGEGSRLTVL.

The V and J genes are TRBV18 and TRBJ1-1, with D possibly matching TRBD1 (5 bases). CDR1 KGHSH and CDR2 LQKENI come from the germline V gene. Trimming stripped 2 bases from V and 4 bases from J, with 8 bases between. The CDR3 is made up of 13 amino acids. The CDR3 nucleotides are TGTGCCAGCTCACCAATTGGGGCCACTGAAGCTTTCTTT. Translation gives CASSPIGATEAFF.

The chain uses TRBV11-2 and TRBJ2-3; TRBD1 matches 7 bases. Trimming cost V 0 bases and J 2 bases; bases outside gene matches: 5. Germline V lookup: CDR1 SGHAT, CDR2 FQNNGV. This CDR3 has 16 residues. CDR3 residues: CASSLEGTDNTDTQYF. DNA of the CDR3: TGTGCCAGCAGCTTAGAAGGGACAGACAACACAGATACGCAGTATTTT.

The V call is TRBV9, the J call TRBJ1-2, with D maybe TRBD1 (5 bases). The V and J ends lost 2 bases and 0 bases respectively, with 11 bases between them. CDR3 length: 15 residues. Germline values: CDR1 SGDLS, CDR2 YYNGEE. The CDR3 loop reads CASSVDGGANYGYTF. CDR3 in DNA: TGTGCCAGCAGCGTCGACGGGGGGGCTAACTATGGCTACACCTTC.

The V call is TRBV9, the J call TRBJ2-3; tentative D call: TRBD1 (6 bases). The CDR3 is 14 amino acids. Trimming stripped 3 bases from V and 6 bases from J, with 14 bases between. Germline CDR1 is SGDLS and CDR2 is YYNGEE. CDR3 loop: CASSATDSRDTQYF. CDR3 sequence (DNA): TGTGCCAGCAGCGCCACGGACAGCCGGGATACGCAGTATTTT.

V and J are TRBV29-1 and TRBJ1-1, with D unclear. The CDR3 totals 11 residues. Germline values: CDR1 SQVTM, CDR2 ANQGSEA. The CDR3 DNA reads as TGCAACATACAGAGTAACACTGAAGCTTTCTTT. It yields the protein CNIQSNTEAFF.

By proportion, this clone is medium-sized (0.01 to 0.1%). V is TRBV28 and J is TRBJ2-2, with 7 bases identical to TRBD1. Germline V CDR1 and CDR2: MDHEN, SYDVKM. The V gene end was trimmed by 2 bases and the J gene end by 0 bases; junction bases not matched to a gene: 3. The CDR3 spans 16 residues. The CDR3 loop is CASSLEGAPNTGELFF. The CDR3 DNA reads as TGTGCCAGCAGTTTAGAGGGGGCGCCGAACACCGGGGAGCTGTTTTTT. Filled out from reference TRBV28 and TRBJ2-2, the complete variable domain reads DVKVTQSSRYLVKRTGEKVFLECVQDMDHENMFWYRQDPGLGLRLIYFSYDVKMKEKGDIPEGYSVSREKKERFSLILESASTNQTSMYLCASSLEGAPNTGELFFGEGSRLTVL.

The CDR3 loop reads CASSEAGVLYGYTF. DNA for the CDR3: TGTGCCAGCAGTGAAGCGGGAGTTCTCTATGGCTACACCTTC. V and J are TRBV6-1 and TRBJ1-2; no definite D call. Trimming removed 0 bases at V and 4 bases at J, with 9 bases between. This CDR3 is 14 amino acids long. Germline loops: CDR1 MNHNS, CDR2 SASEGT.

In its sample, this clone was seen once. This rearrangement joins TRBV7-2 to TRBJ2-2; 15 bases are a match to TRBD2. The germline V gene has CDR1 SGHTA and CDR2 FQGNSA. Trimming took 2 bases from V and 2 from J; bases not matched to a gene: 6. CDR3 length equals 19 residues. The CDR3 reads CASSLLGLAGGPNTGELFF. The CDR3 nucleotides are TGTGCCAGCAGCTTATTAGGACTAGCGGGGGGGCCAAACACCGGGGAGCTGTTTTTT.

V gene TRBV4-2 combines with J gene TRBJ2-5; maybe TRBD2 (5 bases). V shed 1 base and J shed 0 bases, with 9 bases lying between them. Germline V gene data show CDR1 as LGHNA and CDR2 as YNFKEQ. The CDR3 spans 15 residues. CDR3: CASSQVASYQETQYF. The CDR3 nucleotides read TGTGCCAGCAGCCAAGTGGCTAGCTACCAAGAGACCCAGTACTTC.